This TCR beta chain was captured by sequencing in a study of OX40 agonist ivuxolimab in advanced cancers. At the level of the study: Past anti-PD-1, anti-PD-L1 or anti-CTLA-4 therapy was accepted, and approximately 37% had received some. Broader study findings: Also showing low normalized T-cell clonal expansion were some of the nonresponders.

This CDR3 comprises 15 residues. Germline V gives CDR1 LGHNA, CDR2 YNFKEQ. Losses at the gene ends were 0 bases for V and 4 bases for J; bases not matched to a gene: 6. About this clone itself: Its antigen is unidentified.

Only in-frame clones appear in the TCRdb table, and some are missing; sequencing was by immunoSEQ multiplex PCR. The sample has about 79,000 clones, around 94% seen once. A history of autoimmune disease or systemic immunosuppression excluded patients. The chain couples TRBV4-2 to TRBJ2-7, with 7 bases lining up with TRBD2. The clonotype comes from an adult with an advanced solid tumor such as melanoma, head and neck, liver or kidney cancer. The specimen was CD4+ or CD8+ T cells sorted from blood, collected in a trial of the OX40 agonist ivuxolimab. The CDR3 DNA reads TGTGCCAGCAGCCAAGATCGTAGCGGGCGGTACGAGCAGTACTTC. Translation gives CASSQDRSGRYEQYF.